Listed here are 30 T cell receptor beta chains from one sample, sequenced in a study of shared clonotypes between healthy human individuals. The table came from immunoSEQ multiplex PCR; TCRdb's copy has only in-frame clones and leaves some out. Seen here are 1.4 million or so clones, approximately 98.5% observed once, and the top ten hold about 0.34%. Input material: naive CD4+ T cells sorted from blood. Subset defined: CD45RA+ positively selected. Receptor source: a young man in good health.

This clone has only one observation. The chain is built from TRBV5-5 and TRBJ1-4, with a weak D call TRBD1 (5 bases). This CDR3 spans 13 amino acids. Germline V gene data show CDR1 as SGHKS and CDR2 as YYEKEE (reference sequence). V lost 3 bases to trimming and J lost 4 bases, with 7 bases between them. The CDR3 DNA sequence: TGTGCCAGCAGCTCAGACAGTAATGAAAAACTGTTTTTT. This codes for CASSSDSNEKLFF. The full variable domain, rest sourced from reference TRBV5-5 and TRBJ1-4, is DAGVTQSPTHLIKTRGQQVTLRCSPISGHKSVSWYQQVLGQGPQFIFQYYEKEERGRGNFPDRFSARQFPNYSSELNVNALLLGDSALYLCASSSDSNEKLFFGSGTQLSVL.

J is TRBJ1-1 and V is TRBV5-4; TRBD1 aligns across 7 bases. The ends lost 0 bases at V and 4 bases at J; junction bases unmatched: 9. The CDR3 consists of 16 residues. Germline CDR1 is SGHNT and CDR2 is YYREEE (reference sequence). The CDR3 loop is CASSLDPTGMGTEAFF. Written as DNA, the CDR3 is TGTGCCAGCAGCTTGGACCCGACAGGGATGGGCACTGAAGCTTTCTTT.

The chain combines TRBV6-5 with TRBJ2-1, with a weak D call TRBD1 (5 bases). V lost 5 bases and J lost 0, with 11 bases in between. Germline V lookup: CDR1 MNHEY, CDR2 SVGAGI. There are 15 residues in the CDR3. The CDR3 here is CASSTDRSSYNEQFF. In DNA form, the CDR3 reads TGTGCCAGCAGTACCGACAGAAGCTCCTACAATGAGCAGTTCTTC.

V gene TRBV28 combines with J gene TRBJ2-1; a possible D gene is TRBD2 (6 bases). V was shortened by 6 bases and J by 9 bases, with 12 bases between the two germline ends. The CDR3 has 12 amino acids. CDR1 is MDHEN, CDR2 SYDVKM, per germline. The CDR3 DNA reads as TGTGCCAGCAGCTTAGGCGGGACTGAGCAGTTCTTC. Translation: CASSLGGTEQFF. The entire variable domain, with the rest obtained from reference TRBV28 and TRBJ2-1, is as follows: DVKVTQSSRYLVKRTGEKVFLECVQDMDHENMFWYRQDPGLGLRLIYFSYDVKMKEKGDIPEGYSVSREKKERFSLILESASTNQTSMYLCASSLGGTEQFFGPGTRLTVL.

Here the CDR3 reads CASSLVEQYF. The CDR3 bases are TGTGCCAGCAGCTTGGTCGAGCAGTACTTC. The rearrangement uses TRBV5-8 and TRBJ2-7, with D unclear. This CDR3 comprises 10 residues. Germline CDR1 is SGHTS and CDR2 is YDEGEE. V was pared by 0 bases and J by 6 bases, with 1 base between.

The gene calls are TRBV11-3 and TRBJ2-1, with 12 nucleotides matching TRBD1. This CDR3 spans 15 amino acids. Germline values: CDR1 SGHNT, CDR2 YENEEA. The trim removed 5 bases at V and 5 bases at J, leaving 4 bases unmatched. The CDR3 DNA follows: TGTGCCAGCAGCCGGGGACAGGGGGCGGACAATGAGCAGTTCTTC. This gives the protein CASSRGQGADNEQFF.

The J gene is TRBJ2-7, the V gene TRBV9, with D maybe TRBD1 (6 bases). Germline V gene lookup returns CDR1 SGDLS and CDR2 YYNGEE. The CDR3 spans 17 residues. V lost 0 bases to trimming and J lost 4 bases, with 20 bases between them. The DNA of the CDR3 is TGTGCCAGCAGCGTAGGGACCGGGACACTAACCGGGTACGAGCAGTACTTC. Its protein is CASSVGTGTLTGYEQYF.

Of note for this clone: Within the sample, other DNA sequences also encode this same CDR3. The rearrangement joins TRBV6-5 to TRBJ1-1, with a weak D call TRBD1 (5 bases). Trimming took off 2 bases at V and 7 bases at J, with 11 bases between the two ends. This CDR3 contains 13 residues. The germline CDR1 and CDR2 sequences are MNHEY and SVGAGI. CDR3 protein: CASSYSGTGEAFF. CDR3 in DNA: TGTGCCAGCAGTTACAGTGGGACGGGTGAAGCTTTCTTT.

This clone is a singleton in its sample. The chain employs TRBV4-2 and TRBJ2-1; 13 bases match TRBD2. After removal of 4 bases from V and 7 bases from J, the junction contained 1 base not matched to a gene. The length of the CDR3 is 14 residues. CDR1 is LGHNA and CDR2 is YNFKEQ in the germline V gene. The CDR3 region is CASSRTSGRNEQFF. The DNA for the CDR3 is TGTGCCAGCAGCCGGACTAGCGGGAGAAATGAGCAGTTCTTC.

This clone was detected once. The chain links TRBV28 to TRBJ2-7, with TRBD2 as a possible D gene (6 bases). CDR1 MDHEN and CDR2 SYDVKM come from the germline V gene. The CDR3 extends over 15 amino acids. Trimming took 5 bases from V and 4 from J, leaving 18 bases between them. The CDR3 sequence: CASSPTPEAGYEQYF. The CDR3 region has the DNA TGTGCCAGCAGTCCCACCCCGGAGGCGGGGTACGAGCAGTACTTC.

The V gene is TRBV5-8, the J gene TRBJ2-3; no reliable D call. Germline-derived CDR1 and CDR2 are SGHTS and YDEGEE. V was cut by 6 bases and J by 6 bases, with 11 bases left in between. CDR3 size: 12 residues. The CDR3 loop reads CASKPPADTQYF. Written as DNA, the CDR3 is TGTGCCAGCAAACCTCCGGCGGATACGCAGTATTTT.

V is TRBV28 and J is TRBJ1-5; no clear D. Germline CDR1 is MDHEN and CDR2 is SYDVKM. V shed 10 bases and J shed 2 bases, with 9 bases lying between them. This CDR3 is built from 12 residues. The CDR3 coding sequence is TGTGCCACCAACGACGGCAATCAGCCCCAGCATTTT. Its protein product is CATNDGNQPQHF.

This clone was observed a single time. The chain uses TRBV5-4 and TRBJ2-5; no firm D call. Germline CDR1 reads SGHNT; CDR2 reads YYREEE (reference sequence). The CDR3 spans 14 residues. The V gene lost 3 bases and the J gene lost 3 bases, with 12 bases spanning the gap. In nucleotides, the CDR3 is TGTGCCAGCAGCTCCCGCCCGAGTGAAGAGACCCAGTACTTC. It is translated as CASSSRPSEETQYF.

In the case of this clone: At one of its ends the junction is not consistent with the germline gene, which may arise from a read error. The chain carries TRBV11-3 and TRBJ2-1; D might be TRBD1 or TRBD2, each matching 5 bases. From germline, CDR1 is SGHNT and CDR2 YENEEA. The CDR3 has 18 amino acids. Here the CDR3 DNA reads TGTGCCAGCACCTTAGGGGAAACACGGAGACTACGGTACAATGAGCAGTTCTTC. Translating it yields CASTLGETRRLRYNEQFF.

This clone showed up just once. The DNA of the CDR3 is TGTGCCTCACGGGAGGCGCCTTACAATGAGCAGTTCTTC. The encoded protein is CASREAPYNEQFF. J is TRBJ2-1 and V is TRBV11-2, with 7 bases identical to TRBD2. The CDR3 spans 13 residues. Trimming cost V 11 bases and J 4 bases; bases outside gene matches: 8. Germline V gene data show CDR1 as SGHAT and CDR2 as FQNNGV.

In nucleotides, the CDR3 is TGTGCCAGCTCACCAGATCGGCGGTCCCTAACCTCCTACAATGAGCAGTTCTTC. Its translation: CASSPDRRSLTSYNEQFF. V and J are TRBV18 and TRBJ2-1; D remains unclear. The CDR3 is made up of 18 amino acids. Germline CDR1 reads KGHSH; CDR2 reads LQKENI. The germline V and J ends were trimmed by 2 bases and 0 bases, with 17 bases remaining between them.

The genes are TRBV5-1 and TRBJ2-4; possible D gene TRBD1, 6 bases. CDR3 length: 13 residues. Trimming cost V 6 bases and J 6 bases, with 13 bases left between them. Germline V CDR1 and CDR2: SGHRS, YFSETQ. CDR3 DNA sequence: TGCGCCAGCATGGGGGCAGGGATAAACATTCAGTACTTC. It yields the protein CASMGAGINIQYF. The whole variable domain, remainder taken from reference TRBV5-1 and TRBJ2-4, is KAGVTQTPRYLIKTRGQQVTLSCSPISGHRSVSWYQQTPGQGLQFLFEYFSETQRNKGNFPGRFSGRQFSNSRSEMNVSTLELGDSALYLCASMGAGINIQYFGAGTRLSVL.

This chain links TRBV5-1 with TRBJ2-3; no definite D call. The CDR3 covers 14 residues. Germline assignment: CDR1 SGHRS and CDR2 YFSETQ. Trimming removed 0 bases from V and 2 bases from J, with 7 bases in between. DNA for the CDR3: TGCGCCAGCAGCTTGGCGGATCCCACAGATACGCAGTATTTT. This sequence encodes CASSLADPTDTQYF.

V and J are TRBV7-9 and TRBJ1-4, with D possibly being TRBD1 (5 bases). Germline V gene lookup returns CDR1 SEHNR and CDR2 FQNEAQ (reference sequence). The CDR3 is 13 residues long. The ends were cut back, 5 bases at V and 6 bases at J, with 10 bases in the middle. In DNA form, the CDR3 reads TGTGCCAGCAGCCCGGGGGTGGATGAAAAACTGTTTTTT. Its translation: CASSPGVDEKLFF.

In its sample, this clone was seen once. The same CDR3 is also encoded by other DNA sequences in this sample. V usage is TRBV29-1 and J usage is TRBJ2-5; 8 nucleotides line up with TRBD1. This CDR3 has 12 amino acids. V dropped 7 bases and J dropped 1; count of bases not matched to a gene: 2. The germline V gene encodes CDR1 SQVTM and CDR2 ANQGSEA. As DNA, the CDR3 is TGCAGCGCTGACAGGGGCCAAGAGACCCAGTACTTC. Its protein product is CSADRGQETQYF. Based on the CDR3 plus reference TRBV29-1 and TRBJ2-5, the full variable domain is SAVISQKPSRDICQRGTSLTIQCQVDSQVTMMFWYRQQPGQSLTLIATANQGSEATYESGFVIDKFPISRPNLTFSTLTVSNMSPEDSSIYLCSADRGQETQYFGPGTRLLVL.

This sequence joins TRBV27 and TRBJ2-7, with D tentatively TRBD1 (5 bases). Germline V CDR1 and CDR2: MNHEY, SMNVEV (reference sequence). The V end was cut by 8 bases, the J end by 6 bases, with 20 bases between. The CDR3 has 14 amino acids. Here the CDR3 reads CASGKGLKVGEQYF. CDR3 in DNA: TGTGCCAGCGGGAAGGGGTTGAAGGTAGGCGAGCAGTACTTC.

This chain joins TRBV21-1 and TRBJ2-7; TRBD2 reflects the table's D call only, with no check against the DNA. TRBV21-1 is recorded as a pseudogene. This CDR3 comprises 18 residues. For the CDR3, the DNA is TGTGCCAGCAGCAAAGGCCTCTCGGACTGTATGAGCTCCTACGAGCAGTACTTC. Protein sequence: CASSKGLSDCMSSYEQYF.

J is TRBJ2-7 and V is TRBV4-3, with 8 bases matching TRBD1. The CDR3 runs 17 residues. Per the germline V gene, CDR1 is LGHNA and CDR2 is YSLEER. Trimming at V came to 3 bases and at J to 0 bases, leaving 10 bases not matched to a gene. The CDR3 DNA is TGCGCCAGCAGCCAGCATATAGGACAGGGCAACTCCTACGAGCAGTACTTC. It is translated as CASSQHIGQGNSYEQYF.

Comment on this clone: The sample has other DNA sequences that encode this CDR3 too. This rearrangement joins TRBV30 to TRBJ2-1; no clear D. This CDR3 has 11 amino acids. Germline V gene sequence: CDR1 GTSNPN, CDR2 SVGIG (reference sequence). V was trimmed by 0 bases and J by 7 bases, leaving 4 bases between them. The CDR3 spells CAWSVVNEQFF. The CDR3 region has the DNA TGTGCCTGGAGTGTAGTAAATGAGCAGTTCTTC. The complete variable domain, with remaining parts taken from reference TRBV30 and TRBJ2-1, reads SQTIHQWPATLVQPVGSPLSLECTVEGTSNPNLYWYRQAAGRGLQLLFYSVGIGQISSEVPQNLSASRPQDRQFILSSKKLLLSDSGFYLCAWSVVNEQFFGPGTRLTVL.

CDR3 region: CASSLFWPHPYEQYF. The CDR3 DNA reads TGTGCCAGCAGTTTATTTTGGCCCCATCCCTACGAGCAGTACTTC. The chain links TRBV28 to TRBJ2-7; D gene uncertain. This CDR3 has 15 residues. CDR1 and CDR2 from the germline V gene are MDHEN and SYDVKM. The ends were cut back, 1 base at V and 2 bases at J, with 12 bases in the middle. Using reference TRBV28 and TRBJ2-7 for the parts outside the CDR3, the full variable domain is DVKVTQSSRYLVKRTGEKVFLECVQDMDHENMFWYRQDPGLGLRLIYFSYDVKMKEKGDIPEGYSVSREKKERFSLILESASTNQTSMYLCASSLFWPHPYEQYFGPGTRLTVT.

This chain joins TRBV6-5 and TRBJ2-7; 12 bases match TRBD2. Germline V gives CDR1 MNHEY, CDR2 SVGAGI. Trimming removed 8 bases from V and 8 bases from J; junction bases left unmatched: 13. This CDR3 is 15 amino acids long. The CDR3 DNA sequence: TGTGCCAGCCACCGGAAGACTAGCGGGAGTTATAAGCAGTACTTC. This translates into CASHRKTSGSYKQYF.

This sequence joins TRBV11-2 and TRBJ2-7; D possibly corresponds to TRBD1 (6 bases). V was pared by 5 bases and J by 6 bases, with 17 bases between. This CDR3 has 14 amino acids. Germline CDR1 and CDR2: SGHAT and FQNNGV. The CDR3 nucleotides read TGTGCCAGCAGCACCGGCCAGGGGTCGAGCGAGCAGTACTTC. It yields the protein CASSTGQGSSEQYF. Based on the CDR3 plus reference TRBV11-2 and TRBJ2-7, the full variable domain is EAGVAQSPRYKIIEKRQSVAFWCNPISGHATLYWYQQILGQGPKLLIQFQNNGVVDDSQLPKDRFSAERLKGVDSTLKIQPAKLEDSAVYLCASSTGQGSSEQYFGPGTRLTVT.

The chain links TRBV7-2 to TRBJ2-7; D possibly matches TRBD1 or TRBD2 (6 bases each). Germline-derived CDR1 and CDR2 are SGHTA and FQGNSA. Trimming cost V 5 bases and J 6 bases, with 20 bases left between them. This CDR3 has 15 amino acids. CDR3: CASSAPGAGGGEQYF. CDR3 nucleotide sequence: TGTGCCAGCAGCGCACCCGGGGCCGGAGGGGGCGAGCAGTACTTC. The complete variable domain, with remaining parts taken from reference TRBV7-2 and TRBJ2-7, reads GAGVSQSPSNKVTEKGKDVELRCDPISGHTALYWYRQSLGQGLEFLIYFQGNSAPDKSGLPSDRFSAERTGGSVSTLTIQRTQQEDSAVYLCASSAPGAGGGEQYFGPGTRLTVT.

This clone was seen once. This chain links TRBV5-8 with TRBJ1-5, with D unresolved. Trimming stripped 4 bases from V and 6 bases from J, with 14 bases between. This CDR3 region has 14 residues. The germline V gene encodes CDR1 SGHTS and CDR2 YDEGEE. CDR3 in amino acids: CASSLGRDGQPQHF. The DNA for the CDR3 is TGTGCCAGCAGCCTTGGGAGGGATGGTCAGCCCCAGCATTTT.

The chain links TRBV28 to TRBJ1-5; 9 nucleotides match TRBD1. Germline V gene data show CDR1 as MDHEN and CDR2 as SYDVKM. Germline trimming cut 6 bases from V and 5 bases from J; bases unmatched to any gene: 11. The CDR3 contains 16 residues. CDR3 coding DNA: TGTGCCAGCAGATGGACAGGGGTGGCTCATTATCAGCCCCAGCATTTT. This encodes CASRWTGVAHYQPQHF.